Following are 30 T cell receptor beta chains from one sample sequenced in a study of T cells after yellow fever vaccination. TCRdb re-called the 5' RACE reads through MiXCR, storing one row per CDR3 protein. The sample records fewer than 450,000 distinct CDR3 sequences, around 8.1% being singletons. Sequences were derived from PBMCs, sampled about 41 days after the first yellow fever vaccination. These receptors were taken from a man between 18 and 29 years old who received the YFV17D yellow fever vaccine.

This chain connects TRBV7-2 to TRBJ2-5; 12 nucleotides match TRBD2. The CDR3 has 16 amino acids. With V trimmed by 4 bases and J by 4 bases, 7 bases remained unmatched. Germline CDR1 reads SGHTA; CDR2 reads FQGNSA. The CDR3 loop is CASSSPSGGALETQYF. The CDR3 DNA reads TGTGCCAGCAGCTCTCCTAGCGGGGGGGCCCTAGAGACCCAGTACTTC.

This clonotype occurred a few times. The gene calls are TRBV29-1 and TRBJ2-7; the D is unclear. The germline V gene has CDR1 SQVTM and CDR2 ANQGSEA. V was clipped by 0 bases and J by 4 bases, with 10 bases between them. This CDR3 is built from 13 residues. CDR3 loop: CSVEDPDGYEQYF. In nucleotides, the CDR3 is TGCAGCGTTGAAGATCCGGACGGGTACGAGCAGTACTTC.

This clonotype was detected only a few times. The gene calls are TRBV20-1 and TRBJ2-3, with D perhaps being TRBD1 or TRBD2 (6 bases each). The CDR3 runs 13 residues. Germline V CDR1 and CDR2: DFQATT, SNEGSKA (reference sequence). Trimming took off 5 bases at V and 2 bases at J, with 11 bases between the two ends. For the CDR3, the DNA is TGCAGTGCTGGAGGGGGGCTCACAGATACGCAGTATTTT. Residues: CSAGGGLTDTQYF.

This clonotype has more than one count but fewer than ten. CDR3: CASSRAGTSRETQYF. CDR3 DNA: TGTGCCAGCAGCCGGGCCGGGACTAGTCGAGAGACCCAGTACTTC. The chain joins TRBV7-9 to TRBJ2-5, with 8 bases fitting TRBD2. J lost 4 bases, V lost 5 bases, and 9 bases had no gene match. Germline V gene lookup returns CDR1 SEHNR and CDR2 FQNEAQ (reference sequence). The CDR3 spans 15 residues.

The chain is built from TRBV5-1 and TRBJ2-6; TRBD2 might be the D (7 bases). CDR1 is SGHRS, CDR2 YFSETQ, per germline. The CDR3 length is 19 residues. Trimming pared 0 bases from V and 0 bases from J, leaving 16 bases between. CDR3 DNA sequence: TGCGCCAGCAGCTTGGAGGGGGGGCGCGTCGGCTCTGGGGCCAACGTCCTGACTTTC. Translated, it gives CASSLEGGRVGSGANVLTF.

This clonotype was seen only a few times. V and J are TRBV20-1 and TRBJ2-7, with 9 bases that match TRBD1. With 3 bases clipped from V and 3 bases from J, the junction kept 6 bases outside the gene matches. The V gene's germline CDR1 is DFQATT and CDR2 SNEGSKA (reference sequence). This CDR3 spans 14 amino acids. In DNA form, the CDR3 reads TGCAGTGCTAGGGGGACAGGGTCCGTCTACGAGCAGTACTTC. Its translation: CSARGTGSVYEQYF.

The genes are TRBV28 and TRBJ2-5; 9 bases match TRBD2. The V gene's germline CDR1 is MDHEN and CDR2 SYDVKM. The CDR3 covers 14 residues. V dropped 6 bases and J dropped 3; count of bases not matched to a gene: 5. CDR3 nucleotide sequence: TGTGCCAGCAGGTTAGCGGGGGCAGAAGAGACCCAGTACTTC. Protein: CASRLAGAEETQYF.

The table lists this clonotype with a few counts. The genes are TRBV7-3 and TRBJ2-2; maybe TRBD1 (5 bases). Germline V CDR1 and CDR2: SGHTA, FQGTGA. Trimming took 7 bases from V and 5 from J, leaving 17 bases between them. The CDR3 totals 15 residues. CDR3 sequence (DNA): TGTGCCAGCACCACATGGGCAGGGAATACCGGGGAGCTGTTTTTT. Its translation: CASTTWAGNTGELFF.

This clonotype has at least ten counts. The CDR3 protein is CASSPYKGATDTQYF. The CDR3 bases are TGTGCCAGCAGCCCCTATAAGGGGGCCACAGATACGCAGTATTTT. The rearrangement uses TRBV4-2 and TRBJ2-3; TRBD1 matches 7 bases. This CDR3 comprises 15 residues. The V gene end was trimmed by 4 bases and the J gene end by 2 bases; junction bases not matched to a gene: 6. From germline, CDR1 is LGHNA and CDR2 YNFKEQ.

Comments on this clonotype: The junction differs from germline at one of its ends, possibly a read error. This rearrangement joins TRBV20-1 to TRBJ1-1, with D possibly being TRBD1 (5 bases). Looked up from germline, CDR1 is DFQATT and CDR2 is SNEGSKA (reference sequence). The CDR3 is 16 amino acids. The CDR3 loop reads CCARVRQGSMNTEAFF. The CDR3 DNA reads TGCTGTGCTAGAGTACGTCAGGGTTCAATGAACACTGAAGCTTTCTTT.

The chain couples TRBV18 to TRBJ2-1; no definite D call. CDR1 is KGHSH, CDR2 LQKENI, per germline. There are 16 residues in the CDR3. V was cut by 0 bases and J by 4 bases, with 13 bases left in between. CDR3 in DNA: TGTGCCAGCTCACCACCCCGACCCGCGATATACAATGAGCAGTTCTTC. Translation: CASSPPRPAIYNEQFF.

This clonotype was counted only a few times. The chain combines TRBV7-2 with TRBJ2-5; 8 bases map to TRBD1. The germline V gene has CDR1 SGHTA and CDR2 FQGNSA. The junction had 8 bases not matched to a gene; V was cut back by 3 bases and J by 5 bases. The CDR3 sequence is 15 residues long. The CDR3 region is CASSLPSGGSETQYF. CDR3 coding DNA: TGTGCCAGCAGCTTGCCTTCAGGGGGCTCGGAGACCCAGTACTTC.

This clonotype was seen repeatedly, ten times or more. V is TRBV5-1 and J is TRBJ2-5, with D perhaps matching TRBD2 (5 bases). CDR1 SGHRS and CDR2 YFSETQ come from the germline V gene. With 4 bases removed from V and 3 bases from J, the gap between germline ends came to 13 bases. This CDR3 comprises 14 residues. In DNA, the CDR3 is TGCGCCAGCAGCCCTATCGACGGGGAAGAGACCCAGTACTTC. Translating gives CASSPIDGEETQYF.

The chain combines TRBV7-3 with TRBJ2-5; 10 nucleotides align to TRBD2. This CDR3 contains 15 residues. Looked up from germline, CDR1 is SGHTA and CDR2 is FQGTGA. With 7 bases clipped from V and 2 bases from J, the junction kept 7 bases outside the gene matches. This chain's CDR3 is CASTRERGGQETQYF. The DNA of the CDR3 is TGTGCCAGCACCCGCGAGCGGGGGGGGCAAGAGACCCAGTACTTC. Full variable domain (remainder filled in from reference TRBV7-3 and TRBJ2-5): GAGVSQTPSNKVTEKGKYVELRCDPISGHTALYWYRQSLGQGPEFLIYFQGTGAADDSGLPNDRFFAVRPEGSVSTLKIQRTERGDSAVYLCASTRERGGQETQYFGPGTRLLVL.

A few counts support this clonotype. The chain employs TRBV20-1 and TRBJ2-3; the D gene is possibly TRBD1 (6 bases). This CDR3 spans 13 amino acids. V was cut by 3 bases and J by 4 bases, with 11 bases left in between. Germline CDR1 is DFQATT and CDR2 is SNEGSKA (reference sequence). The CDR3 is CSARGPGADTQYF. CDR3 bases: TGCAGTGCTAGGGGGCCAGGGGCAGATACGCAGTATTTT.

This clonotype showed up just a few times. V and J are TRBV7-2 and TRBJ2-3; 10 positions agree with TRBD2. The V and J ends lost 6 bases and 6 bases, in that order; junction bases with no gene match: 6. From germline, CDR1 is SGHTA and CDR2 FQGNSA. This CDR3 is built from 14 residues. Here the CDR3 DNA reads TGTGCCAGCAGGACTAGCGGGCAACGCGATACGCAGTATTTT. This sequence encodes CASRTSGQRDTQYF.

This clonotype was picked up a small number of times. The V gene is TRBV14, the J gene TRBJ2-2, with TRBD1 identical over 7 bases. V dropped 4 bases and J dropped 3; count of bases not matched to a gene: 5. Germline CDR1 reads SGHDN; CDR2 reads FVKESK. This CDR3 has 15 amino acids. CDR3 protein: CASSRQGGHTGELFF. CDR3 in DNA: TGTGCCAGCAGCCGACAGGGCGGGCACACCGGGGAGCTGTTTTTT.

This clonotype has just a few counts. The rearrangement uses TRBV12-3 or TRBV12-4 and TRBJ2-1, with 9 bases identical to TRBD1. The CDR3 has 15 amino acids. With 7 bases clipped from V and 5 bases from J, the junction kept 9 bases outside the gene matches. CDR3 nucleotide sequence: TGTGCCAGCACCTACACGGGACAGGGTAACAATGAGCAGTTCTTC. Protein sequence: CASTYTGQGNNEQFF.

This CDR3 is CASSDSRGGTDTQYF. Written as DNA, the CDR3 is TGTGCCAGCAGTGACTCGCGGGGGGGCACAGATACGCAGTATTTT. The chain is built from TRBV6-4 and TRBJ2-3; 8 nucleotides line up with TRBD2. The ends lost 0 bases at V and 1 base at J; junction bases unmatched: 0. CDR1 is MRHNA and CDR2 is SNTAGT in the germline V gene. The CDR3 is made up of 15 amino acids.

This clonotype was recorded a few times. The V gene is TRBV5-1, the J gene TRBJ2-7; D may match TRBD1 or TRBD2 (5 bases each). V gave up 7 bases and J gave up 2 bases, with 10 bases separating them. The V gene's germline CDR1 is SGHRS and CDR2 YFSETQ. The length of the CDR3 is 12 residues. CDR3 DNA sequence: TGCGCCAGCGGCTCGGGGCCCTACGAGCAGTACTTC. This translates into CASGSGPYEQYF.

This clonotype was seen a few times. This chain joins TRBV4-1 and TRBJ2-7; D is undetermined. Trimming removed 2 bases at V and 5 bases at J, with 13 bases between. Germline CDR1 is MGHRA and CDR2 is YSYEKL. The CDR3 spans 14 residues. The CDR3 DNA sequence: TGCGCCAGCAGCCAACCGGGTCGTGATAACGAGCAGTACTTC. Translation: CASSQPGRDNEQYF.

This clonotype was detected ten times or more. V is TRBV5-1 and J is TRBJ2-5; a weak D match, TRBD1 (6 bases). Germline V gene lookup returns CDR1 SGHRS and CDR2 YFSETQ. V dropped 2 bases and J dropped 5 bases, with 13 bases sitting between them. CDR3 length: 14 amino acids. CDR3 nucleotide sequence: TGCGCCAGCAGCTTTCAGGGGTCGCAGGAGACCCAGTACTTC. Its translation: CASSFQGSQETQYF.

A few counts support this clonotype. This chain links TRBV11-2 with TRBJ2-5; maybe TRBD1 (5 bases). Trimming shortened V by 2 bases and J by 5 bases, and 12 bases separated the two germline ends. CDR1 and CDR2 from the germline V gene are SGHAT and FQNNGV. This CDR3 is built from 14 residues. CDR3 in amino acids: CASSLIRAEETQYF. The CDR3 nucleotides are TGTGCCAGCAGCTTAATCAGGGCCGAGGAGACCCAGTACTTC.

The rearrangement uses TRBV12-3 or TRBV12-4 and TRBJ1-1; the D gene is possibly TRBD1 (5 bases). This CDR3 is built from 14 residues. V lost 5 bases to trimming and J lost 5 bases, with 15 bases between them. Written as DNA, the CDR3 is TGTGCCAGCAGTGGGACTGTCTCCGGAACTGAAGCTTTCTTT. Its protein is CASSGTVSGTEAFF.

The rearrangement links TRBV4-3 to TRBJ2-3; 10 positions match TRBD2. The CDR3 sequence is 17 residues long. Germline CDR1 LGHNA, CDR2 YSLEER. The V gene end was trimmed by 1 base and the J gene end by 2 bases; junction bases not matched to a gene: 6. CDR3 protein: CASSQAPLAGDTDTQYF. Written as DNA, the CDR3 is TGCGCCAGCAGCCAAGCCCCGCTAGCGGGGGACACAGATACGCAGTATTTT.

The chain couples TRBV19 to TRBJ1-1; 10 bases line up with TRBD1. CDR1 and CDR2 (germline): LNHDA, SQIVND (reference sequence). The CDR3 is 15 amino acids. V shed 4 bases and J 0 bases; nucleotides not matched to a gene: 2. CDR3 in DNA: TGTGCCAGTAGTAGACAGGGGGCCCTGAACACTGAAGCTTTCTTT. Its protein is CASSRQGALNTEAFF.

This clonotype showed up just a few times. In nucleotides, the CDR3 is TGCGCCAGCAGCCAAGGGTTGCGGGGCTACGAGCAGTACTTC. Protein sequence: CASSQGLRGYEQYF. The chain recombines TRBV4-1 with TRBJ2-7; TRBD2 is a possible D gene (6 bases). This CDR3 is built from 14 residues. Looked up from germline, CDR1 is MGHRA and CDR2 is YSYEKL. Trimming removed 1 base at V and 3 bases at J, with 10 bases between.

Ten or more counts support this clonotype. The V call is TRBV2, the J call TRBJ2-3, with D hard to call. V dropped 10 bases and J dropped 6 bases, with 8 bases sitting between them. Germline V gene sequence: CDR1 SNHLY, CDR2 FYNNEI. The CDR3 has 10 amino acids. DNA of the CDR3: TGTGCCACCCCGACCGATACGCAGTATTTT. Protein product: CATPTDTQYF.

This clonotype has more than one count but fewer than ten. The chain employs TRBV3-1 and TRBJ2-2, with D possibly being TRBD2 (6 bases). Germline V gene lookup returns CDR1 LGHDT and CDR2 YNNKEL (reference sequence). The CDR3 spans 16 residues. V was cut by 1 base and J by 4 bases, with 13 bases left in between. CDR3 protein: CASSQASRGSTGELFF. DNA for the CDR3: TGTGCCAGCAGCCAAGCCTCCCGGGGGAGCACCGGGGAGCTGTTTTTT.

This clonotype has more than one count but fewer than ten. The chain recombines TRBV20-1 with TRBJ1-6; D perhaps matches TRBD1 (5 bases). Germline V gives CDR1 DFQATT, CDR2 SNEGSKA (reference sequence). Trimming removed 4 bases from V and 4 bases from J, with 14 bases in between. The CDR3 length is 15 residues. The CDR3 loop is CSANHRRTYNSPLHF. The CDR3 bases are TGCAGTGCTAATCACAGGAGGACTTATAATTCACCCCTCCACTTT.